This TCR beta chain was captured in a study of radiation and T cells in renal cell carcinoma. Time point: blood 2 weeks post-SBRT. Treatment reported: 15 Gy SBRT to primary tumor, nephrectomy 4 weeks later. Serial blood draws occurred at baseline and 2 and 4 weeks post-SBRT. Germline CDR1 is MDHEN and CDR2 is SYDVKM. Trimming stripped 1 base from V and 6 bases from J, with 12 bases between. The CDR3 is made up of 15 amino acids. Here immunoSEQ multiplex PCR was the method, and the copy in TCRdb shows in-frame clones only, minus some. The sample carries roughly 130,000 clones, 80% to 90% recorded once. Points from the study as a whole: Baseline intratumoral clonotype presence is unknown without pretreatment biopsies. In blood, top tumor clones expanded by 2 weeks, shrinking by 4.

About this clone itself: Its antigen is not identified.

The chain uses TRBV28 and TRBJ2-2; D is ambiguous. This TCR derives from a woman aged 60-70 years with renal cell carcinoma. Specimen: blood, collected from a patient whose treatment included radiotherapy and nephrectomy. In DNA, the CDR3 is TGTGCCAGCAGTTTATCGGAACGAACCGCCGGGGAGCTGTTTTTT. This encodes CASSLSERTAGELFF.